This TCR beta chain was found in a study of blood T cell repertoires in COVID-19. The overall study: Spain, Italy and the United States supplied samples that represented acute and convalescent COVID-19. In each case, the material was cDNA or gDNA derived from T cells, B-cell-depleted T cells, or PBMCs.

Original processing notes: Reference gene primer amplification in the assay estimated nucleated cell counts. The method was immunoSEQ multiplex PCR; TCRdb's version includes in-frame clones alone and lacks a portion of them. The DNA gave D and trimming, while V, J and clone size come from that table. The sample consists of 50,000 to 85,000 clones, roughly nine tenths of them appearing once. J was trimmed by 10 bases and V by 6 bases; bases with no gene match: 5. The germline gives CDR1 LNHDA, CDR2 SQIVND (reference sequence). The CDR3 spans 12 residues. Sequencing was done on a sample of peripheral blood. The rearrangement uses TRBV19 and TRBJ1-2; 10 nucleotides agree with TRBD1. The TCR sequence derives from a human donor in a cohort sampled during active COVID-19. CDR3 protein: CASSPRQGAYTF. The DNA of the CDR3 is TGTGCCAGTAGCCCCCGACAGGGGGCCTACACCTTC.